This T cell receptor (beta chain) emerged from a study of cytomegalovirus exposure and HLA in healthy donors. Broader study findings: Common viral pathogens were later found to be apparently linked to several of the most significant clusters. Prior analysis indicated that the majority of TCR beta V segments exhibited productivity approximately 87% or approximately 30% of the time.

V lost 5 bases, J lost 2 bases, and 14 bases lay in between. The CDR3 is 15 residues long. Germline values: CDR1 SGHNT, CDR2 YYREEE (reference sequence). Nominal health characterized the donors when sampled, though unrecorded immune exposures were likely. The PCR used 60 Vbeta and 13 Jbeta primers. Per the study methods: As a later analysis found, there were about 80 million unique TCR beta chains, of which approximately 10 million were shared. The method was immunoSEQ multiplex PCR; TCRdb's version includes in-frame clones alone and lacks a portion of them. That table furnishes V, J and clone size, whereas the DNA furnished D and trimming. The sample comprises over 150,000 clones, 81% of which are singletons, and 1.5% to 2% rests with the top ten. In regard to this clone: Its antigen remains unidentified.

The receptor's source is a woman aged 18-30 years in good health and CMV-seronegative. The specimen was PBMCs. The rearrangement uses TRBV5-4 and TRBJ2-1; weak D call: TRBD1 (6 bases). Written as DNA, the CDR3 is TGTGCCAGCAGTTTATCGACAGGTGCCTACAATGAGCAGTTCTTC. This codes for CASSLSTGAYNEQFF.